This T cell receptor (beta chain) was sequenced for a study of blood T cell repertoires in COVID-19. Some clones are missing from TCRdb's copy, which holds only in-frame ones; the method was immunoSEQ multiplex PCR. The sample includes about 100,000 clones, 86% of them seen just once. This clone came up once. The CDR3 is 15 amino acids. Per germline, CDR1 LGHNT and CDR2 FRNRAP. V was shortened by 1 base and J by 2 bases, with 11 bases between the two germline ends. The receptor was isolated from a woman aged 45 to 65 who had recovered from COVID-19. The sequencing input was PBMCs or T cells enriched from blood (not recorded which). The chain has TRBV12-5 and TRBJ2-5; D may be TRBD2 (5 bases). The CDR3 sequence: CASGLGDYGQETQYF. In DNA form, the CDR3 reads TGTGCTAGTGGTTTGGGAGACTACGGGCAAGAGACCCAGTACTTC.